These 12 T cell receptor beta chains came from one sample sequenced in a study of shared clonotypes between healthy human individuals. Profiling relied on immunoSEQ multiplex PCR, and the TCRdb table lists in-frame clones only, not all of them. Here the sample spans more than 600,000 clones, 92% being singletons. Selected positively for CCR7 and CD45RO-negative, naive CD8 cells excluded terminally differentiated effector memory CD45RA+ cells. The sequenced sample consisted of naive CD8+ T cells sorted from blood. The receptors derive from a young man in good health.

The V gene is TRBV27, the J gene TRBJ2-2; D perhaps matches TRBD2 (5 bases). CDR3 length: 14 amino acids. Germline V lookup: CDR1 MNHEY, CDR2 SMNVEV (reference sequence). V was cut by 9 bases and J by 1 base, with 12 bases left in between. The DNA of the CDR3 is TGTGCCAGTAGCCCCGGGGAGAACACCGGGGAGCTGTTTTTT. This encodes CASSPGENTGELFF.

The chain couples TRBV6-6 to TRBJ2-1, with D unresolved. Per the germline V gene, CDR1 is MNHNY and CDR2 is SVGAGI (reference sequence). The CDR3 runs 13 residues. Between the trimmed V and J ends, which lost 7 bases and 8 bases, there was a span of 15 bases. CDR3 nucleotide sequence: TGTGCCAGCACCCTAAGGAGTGGCCATGAGCAGTTCTTC. Protein: CASTLRSGHEQFF.

The chain couples TRBV28 to TRBJ2-7; TRBD2 aligns across 9 bases. J was trimmed by 0 bases and V by 6 bases; bases with no gene match: 6. Germline CDR1 and CDR2: MDHEN and SYDVKM. The CDR3 has 15 residues. Here the CDR3 DNA reads TGTGCCAGCAGGGAACGGACTAGCGACTCCTACGAGCAGTACTTC. Amino acids: CASRERTSDSYEQYF.

The J gene is TRBJ1-5, the V gene TRBV7-9; TRBD1 agrees at 9 bases. The CDR3 contains 16 residues. Unmatched junction bases numbered 10, after V lost 2 bases and J lost 8 bases. Germline CDR1 is SEHNR and CDR2 is FQNEAQ (reference sequence). The CDR3 DNA reads as TGTGCCAGCAGCTTACTCGTGACAGGGGGTATGGAGCCCCAGCATTTT. Translated, it gives CASSLLVTGGMEPQHF.

CDR3 sequence: CASSYSAGLNTEAFF. Written as DNA, the CDR3 is TGTGCCAGCAGTTACTCTGCAGGGCTGAACACTGAAGCTTTCTTT. This rearrangement joins TRBV6-5 to TRBJ1-1, with D possibly TRBD1 on 5 matching bases. The CDR3 consists of 15 residues. Looked up from germline, CDR1 is MNHEY and CDR2 is SVGAGI. With 0 bases removed from V and 0 bases from J, the gap between germline ends came to 8 bases.

The chain uses TRBV9 and TRBJ1-1; no definite D call. The CDR3 spans 14 residues. The germline gives CDR1 SGDLS, CDR2 YYNGEE. V was shortened by 0 bases and J by 1 base, with 7 bases between the two germline ends. DNA of the CDR3: TGTGCCAGCAGCGTAGTATCCACGAACACTGAAGCTTTCTTT. Encoded protein: CASSVVSTNTEAFF. The variable domain in full, with the rest retrieved from reference TRBV9 and TRBJ1-1, is DSGVTQTPKHLITATGQRVTLRCSPRSGDLSVYWYQQSLDQGLQFLIQYYNGEERAKGNILERFSAQQFPDLHSELNLSSLELGDSALYFCASSVVSTNTEAFFGQGTRLTVV.

CDR3 DNA: TGTGCCAGCAGCTTGAGCGAAGGGAATGAGCAGTTCTTC. The encoded protein is CASSLSEGNEQFF. J is TRBJ2-1 and V is TRBV7-9; D not resolved. The CDR3 runs to 13 residues. The germline V gene encodes CDR1 SEHNR and CDR2 FQNEAQ (reference sequence). V was trimmed by 3 bases and J by 7 bases, leaving 10 bases between them.

The chain couples TRBV6-6 to TRBJ2-3; D might be TRBD2 (6 bases). V was clipped by 7 bases and J by 0 bases, with 11 bases between them. Germline V gene data show CDR1 as MNHNY and CDR2 as SVGAGI (reference sequence). The CDR3 contains 14 residues. Written as DNA, the CDR3 is TGTGCCAGCACTAGCGCAACTAGCACAGATACGCAGTATTTT. Encoded protein: CASTSATSTDTQYF.

This clone was detected only once. A much larger clone sits a single nucleotide away, making a read error possible. The identical CDR3 is also encoded by other nucleotide sequences in the sample. The chain has TRBV28 and TRBJ2-7, with TRBD1 matching 8 bases. CDR1 MDHEN and CDR2 SYDVKM come from the germline V gene. The CDR3 covers 16 residues. Here the CDR3 reads CASSLGQGLLTYEQYF. Here the CDR3 DNA reads TGTGCTAGCAGTCTAGGACAGGGACTGCTGACCTACGAGCAGTACTTC. The variable domain in full, with the rest retrieved from reference TRBV28 and TRBJ2-7, is DVKVTQSSRYLVKRTGEKVFLECVQDMDHENMFWYRQDPGLGLRLIYFSYDVKMKEKGDIPEGYSVSREKKERFSLILESASTNQTSMYLCASSLGQGLLTYEQYFGPGTRLTVT.

This clone was recorded once. The CDR3 spells CASSLSTGQTEAFF. The CDR3 DNA follows: TGTGCCAGCAGCTTATCGACGGGCCAGACTGAAGCTTTCTTT. V and J are TRBV11-2 and TRBJ1-1, with D unresolved. The V end was cut by 2 bases, the J end by 5 bases, with 12 bases between. CDR3 length equals 14 residues. The germline gives CDR1 SGHAT, CDR2 FQNNGV.

The rearrangement links TRBV10-1 to TRBJ2-7; 11 nucleotides match TRBD1. J gave up 0 bases and V 6 bases, and 16 bases lay outside the gene matches. The CDR3 totals 19 residues. Germline CDR1 reads WNHNN; CDR2 reads SYGVQD (reference sequence). The CDR3, as DNA: TGCGCCAGCAGGCGCAGGGGACAGGGGGAAACTGGGAGCTCCTACGAGCAGTACTTC. Protein sequence: CASRRRGQGETGSSYEQYF.

The J gene is TRBJ2-7, the V gene TRBV2; weak D call: TRBD2 (6 bases). The CDR3 totals 12 residues. The germline V gene has CDR1 SNHLY and CDR2 FYNNEI. V shed 7 bases and J shed 1 base, with 8 bases lying between them. CDR3 sequence (DNA): TGTGCCAGCACGGGGGTTTCCTACGAGCAGTACTTC. Protein: CASTGVSYEQYF.